This T cell receptor (beta chain) was recorded in a study of cytomegalovirus exposure and HLA in healthy donors. The V end was cut by 0 bases, the J end by 5 bases, with 7 bases between. This CDR3 has 13 residues. CDR1 MNHEY and CDR2 SVGAGI come from the germline V gene. PCR employed 60 Vbeta and 13 Jbeta primers. Data came from immunoSEQ multiplex PCR; TCRdb stores just in-frame clones and leaves some out. The sample comprises about 140,000 clones, roughly 80% of which are singletons, and under 5% rests with the top ten. The chain recombines TRBV6-5 with TRBJ2-5; D gene ambiguous. Sample: PBMCs. The sequence came from a man in his forties in good health and CMV-seronegative. CDR3 in amino acids: CASSYSSGETQYF. In DNA, the CDR3 is TGTGCCAGCAGTTACTCGTCGGGTGAGACCCAGTACTTC.